The 14 T cell receptor beta chains listed next were all sequenced from one sample in a study of CD8+ T cells in alopecia areata. Following extraction, RNA underwent reverse transcription to cDNA, which served as the sequencing template. Clones were read by immunoSEQ multiplex PCR, and TCRdb kept only the in-frame ones, dropping some. Altogether 150,000 to 200,000 clones are present, around 59% being singletons, with the ten largest covering 14%. Treatment noted: oral pan-JAK inhibitor, 5-10 mg twice daily. The source material was CD4+ T cells sorted from blood, sampled at week 24, from a patient treated with tofacitinib. Source of these receptors: a human donor with alopecia areata.

This clone was found once. The CDR3 sequence is CASSLWDRRATNYGYTF. The CDR3 DNA reads TGTGCCAGCAGCTTATGGGACAGGAGGGCAACTAACTATGGCTACACCTTC. The V call is TRBV7-9, the J call TRBJ1-2; 8 positions match TRBD1. The CDR3 is 17 residues long. CDR1 is SEHNR and CDR2 is FQNEAQ in the germline V gene (reference sequence). V lost 2 bases to trimming and J lost 0 bases; unmatched junction nucleotides: 8.

This clone was observed a handful of times. The J gene is TRBJ2-7, the V gene TRBV7-2, with unresolved D. The V end was cut by 1 base, the J end by 4 bases, with 8 bases between. Germline values: CDR1 SGHTA, CDR2 FQGNSA. This CDR3 has 13 amino acids. The CDR3 DNA sequence: TGTGCCAGCAGCTTAGGCGTGCAGTACGAGCAGTACTTC. Its translation: CASSLGVQYEQYF. Supplemented by reference TRBV7-2 and TRBJ2-7, the full variable domain reads GAGVSQSPSNKVTEKGKDVELRCDPISGHTALYWYRQSLGQGLEFLIYFQGNSAPDKSGLPSDRFSAERTGGSVSTLTIQRTQQEDSAVYLCASSLGVQYEQYFGPGTRLTVT.

This clone was counted between two and nine times. V usage is TRBV2 and J usage is TRBJ2-5; D is possibly TRBD1 (5 bases). V lost 10 bases to trimming and J lost 5 bases, with 17 bases between them. CDR3 size: 13 residues. Germline CDR1 is SNHLY and CDR2 is FYNNEI. The CDR3 is CATERQSGETQYF. CDR3 nucleotide sequence: TGTGCCACCGAGAGACAGTCTGGGGAGACCCAGTACTTC.

J is TRBJ2-7 and V is TRBV30; D may correspond to TRBD1 or TRBD2 (5 bases each). Germline CDR1 GTSNPN, CDR2 SVGIG (reference sequence). The CDR3 is 13 residues long. Trimming pared 0 bases from V and 8 bases from J, leaving 14 bases between. The CDR3 protein is CAWSVRGRKQQYF. In DNA, the CDR3 is TGTGCCTGGAGTGTACGGGGCCGCAAGCAGCAGTACTTC.

This chain links TRBV30 with TRBJ1-1; D not resolved. This CDR3 has 14 amino acids. Looked up from germline, CDR1 is GTSNPN and CDR2 is SVGIG (reference sequence). Trimming cost V 2 bases and J 0 bases, with 10 bases left between them. CDR3 coding DNA: TGTGCCTGGAGTCCCGGGCTAATGAACACTGAAGCTTTCTTT. Its protein is CAWSPGLMNTEAFF.

The genes are TRBV7-8 and TRBJ1-6; TRBD1 aligns across 9 bases. Germline lookup yields CDR1 SGHVS and CDR2 FQNEAQ. The V segment lost 3 bases and the J segment 6 bases; nucleotides outside the gene matches: 3. The CDR3 runs to 15 residues. The CDR3 DNA reads TGTGCCAGCAGCTTCCCGACAGGGGGTAATTCACCCCTCCACTTT. It codes for CASSFPTGGNSPLHF.

V usage is TRBV29-1 and J usage is TRBJ1-1, with TRBD1 as a possible D gene (5 bases). V was cut by 5 bases and J by 3 bases, with 13 bases left in between. This CDR3 has 13 residues. Germline V gene sequence: CDR1 SQVTM, CDR2 ANQGSEA. The CDR3 sequence is CSVPLAGYTEAFF. As DNA, the CDR3 is TGCAGCGTTCCCTTAGCAGGGTACACTGAAGCTTTCTTT.

The chain is built from TRBV6-1 and TRBJ1-2; D unresolved. V was shortened by 7 bases and J by 9 bases, with 9 bases between the two germline ends. This CDR3 spans 10 amino acids. Germline V gives CDR1 MNHNS, CDR2 SASEGT. CDR3 amino acids: CASNLGSYTF. CDR3 in DNA: TGTGCCAGCAATTTAGGGAGCTACACCTTC.

The rearrangement joins TRBV4-1 to TRBJ2-5, with D perhaps matching TRBD2 (5 bases). CDR1 and CDR2 from the germline V gene are MGHRA and YSYEKL. The V gene lost 2 bases and the J gene lost 2 bases, with 12 bases spanning the gap. The CDR3 totals 15 residues. The CDR3, as DNA: TGCGCCAGCAGCCAATACTTTAGACTACAAGAGACCCAGTACTTC. This sequence encodes CASSQYFRLQETQYF.

The genes are TRBV7-2 and TRBJ1-1; D remains ambiguous. CDR1 and CDR2 (germline): SGHTA, FQGNSA. Deletions cut 2 bases from V and 4 bases from J, with 2 bases between. This CDR3 region has 11 residues. The chain's CDR3 is CASSLITEAFF. CDR3 DNA sequence: TGTGCCAGCAGCTTAATCACTGAAGCTTTCTTT.

This rearrangement joins TRBV2 to TRBJ1-5; no firm D call. The CDR3 runs to 13 residues. The V and J ends lost 4 bases and 4 bases respectively, with 8 bases between them. Germline CDR1 reads SNHLY; CDR2 reads FYNNEI. In DNA form, the CDR3 reads TGTGCCAGCAGTGGGGCCAGGAATCAGCCCCAGCATTTT. It is translated as CASSGARNQPQHF.

The V call is TRBV5-6, the J call TRBJ1-6, with no clear D. From germline, CDR1 is SGHDT and CDR2 YYEEEE. The V end lost 1 base, the J end lost 7 bases, and 9 bases lay between the germline ends. The CDR3 loop spans 14 amino acids. The DNA for the CDR3 is TGTGCCAGCAGCTTGCCGGCGGCCAATTCACCCCTCCACTTT. It encodes CASSLPAANSPLHF.

The chain is built from TRBV30 and TRBJ1-5, with D possibly matching TRBD1 (5 bases). The V gene's germline CDR1 is GTSNPN and CDR2 SVGIG (reference sequence). The CDR3 covers 15 residues. The V gene lost 8 bases and the J gene lost 2 bases, with 19 bases spanning the gap. The CDR3 loop reads CARDFPFGGNQPQHF. CDR3 DNA: TGTGCCAGGGACTTCCCGTTCGGTGGCAATCAGCCCCAGCATTTT.

This chain links TRBV29-1 with TRBJ2-5; D is unclear. V dropped 3 bases and J dropped 5 bases, with 13 bases sitting between them. Germline values: CDR1 SQVTM, CDR2 ANQGSEA. CDR3 size: 13 residues. Here the CDR3 reads CSVEVSRRETQYF. The DNA for the CDR3 is TGCAGCGTTGAGGTTAGCCGGCGGGAGACCCAGTACTTC. The full variable domain, in which reference TRBV29-1 and TRBJ2-5 provide the parts outside the CDR3, is SAVISQKPSRDICQRGTSLTIQCQVDSQVTMMFWYRQQPGQSLTLIATANQGSEATYESGFVIDKFPISRPNLTFSTLTVSNMSPEDSSIYLCSVEVSRRETQYFGPGTRLLVL.